A single sample gave rise to the 22 T cell receptor beta chains below, sequenced in a study of T cell responses to AZD1222 COVID-19 vaccine. TCRdb's copy holds only in-frame clones and misses some; the assay was immunoSEQ multiplex PCR. The data contain 140,000 to 150,000 clones, roughly 92% of them singletons. Sequencing was performed on peripheral blood, taken on day 0 of AZD1222 vaccination. The origin of the receptors is an adult in good health.

The rearrangement joins TRBV13 to TRBJ2-1; 8 nucleotides agree with TRBD2. Trimming removed 7 bases from V and 6 bases from J; junction bases left unmatched: 5. The CDR3 sequence is 13 residues long. Germline lookup yields CDR1 PRHDT and CDR2 FYEKMQ (reference sequence). The CDR3: CASTILAVNEQFF. The CDR3 bases are TGTGCCAGCACCATACTAGCGGTCAATGAGCAGTTCTTC.

The CDR3 coding sequence is TGTGCCAGCAGCGGGGGGCCGAAAAACATTCAGTACTTC. Translation gives CASSGGPKNIQYF. The rearrangement joins TRBV9 to TRBJ2-4; tentatively, D is TRBD1 (6 bases). The V gene lost 3 bases and the J gene lost 4 bases, with 8 bases spanning the gap. Germline CDR1 reads SGDLS; CDR2 reads YYNGEE. The CDR3 consists of 13 residues.

The chain combines TRBV3-1 (or the pseudogene TRBV3-2) with TRBJ1-5, with TRBD1 matching 8 bases. Germline V CDR1 and CDR2: LGHDT, YNNKEL (reference sequence). The CDR3 spans 15 residues. J was trimmed by 6 bases and V by 0 bases; bases with no gene match: 4. CDR3 nucleotide sequence: TGTGCCAGCAGCCAAGACGGACAGGGACCTCAGCCCCAGCATTTT. This codes for CASSQDGQGPQPQHF.

The chain employs TRBV7-9 and TRBJ2-3; the D gene is possibly TRBD2 (5 bases). The CDR3 extends over 17 amino acids. Germline lookup yields CDR1 SEHNR and CDR2 FQNEAQ (reference sequence). Trimming removed 5 bases from V and 7 bases from J, with 25 bases in between. The CDR3 nucleotides read TGTGCCAGCAGCCCTCCTTTTCGGACCCTAGCCCTTAATACGCAGTATTTT. This gives the protein CASSPPFRTLALNTQYF.

The chain links TRBV27 to TRBJ1-1; 9 bases agree with TRBD1. Germline V gene sequence: CDR1 MNHEY, CDR2 SMNVEV (reference sequence). V was pared by 5 bases and J by 1 base, with 17 bases of the junction left unmatched. The CDR3 is 19 residues long. CDR3 coding DNA: TGTGCCAGCAGTCCGAGATCAGGACAGGGGCGGTTTAAGAACACTGAAGCTTTCTTT. Translation: CASSPRSGQGRFKNTEAFF.

The chain is built from TRBV5-1 and TRBJ2-1; D might be TRBD1 or TRBD2, each matching 6 bases. V was shortened by 6 bases and J by 3 bases, with 19 bases between the two germline ends. The CDR3 has 16 amino acids. CDR1 and CDR2 from the germline V gene are SGHRS and YFSETQ. DNA of the CDR3: TGCGCCAGCAACCTGAGGTCGGGGGCTAACTACAATGAGCAGTTCTTC. Residues: CASNLRSGANYNEQFF. The whole variable domain, filled in from reference TRBV5-1 and TRBJ2-1, reads KAGVTQTPRYLIKTRGQQVTLSCSPISGHRSVSWYQQTPGQGLQFLFEYFSETQRNKGNFPGRFSGRQFSNSRSEMNVSTLELGDSALYLCASNLRSGANYNEQFFGPGTRLTVL.

V is TRBV21-1 and J is TRBJ1-1; TRBD1, the table's D call, lacks a check against the DNA. TRBV21-1 constitutes a pseudogene. The CDR3 extends over 14 amino acids. CDR3 protein: CASAQTGGNTEAFF. Here the CDR3 DNA reads TGTGCCAGCGCACAAACAGGGGGTAACACTGAAGCTTTCTTT.

The chain has TRBV5-1 and TRBJ2-5; TRBD2 might be the D (7 bases). The CDR3 runs to 14 residues. Germline CDR1 SGHRS, CDR2 YFSETQ. Trimming removed 6 bases at V and 5 bases at J, with 17 bases between. For the CDR3, the DNA is TGCGCCAGCACCCATGGACTAGGGGGTGAGACCCAGTACTTC. Protein: CASTHGLGGETQYF.

CDR3 region: CASSSLGASEKLFF. CDR3 coding DNA: TGCGCCAGCAGCTCCCTCGGGGCCAGTGAAAAACTGTTTTTT. The rearrangement links TRBV5-1 to TRBJ1-4; possibly TRBD1 for D (5 bases). The germline V gene has CDR1 SGHRS and CDR2 YFSETQ. The V end lost 3 bases, the J end lost 7 bases, and 13 bases lay between the germline ends. The CDR3 runs 14 residues.

J is TRBJ2-3 and V is TRBV5-1, with TRBD1 as a possible D gene (6 bases). CDR1 is SGHRS, CDR2 YFSETQ, per germline. V shed 0 bases and J shed 3 bases, with 14 bases lying between them. The CDR3 is 16 residues long. CDR3 amino acids: CASSLAPLQGTDTQYF. Here the CDR3 DNA reads TGCGCCAGCAGCTTGGCACCGCTACAGGGAACAGATACGCAGTATTTT.

The chain carries TRBV28 and TRBJ2-3, with 8 bases identical to TRBD1. The ends lost 6 bases at V and 5 bases at J; junction bases unmatched: 10. This CDR3 has 15 amino acids. CDR1 and CDR2 (germline): MDHEN, SYDVKM. In DNA, the CDR3 is TGTGCCAGCAGCCCGACAGGGGTTCAGGGAGATACGCAGTATTTT. It yields the protein CASSPTGVQGDTQYF.

This CDR3 reads CASSEYGAANTEAFF. The CDR3, as DNA: TGTGCCAGCAGTGAATATGGGGCAGCGAACACTGAAGCTTTCTTT. The V and J genes are TRBV25-1 and TRBJ1-1, with a tentative D call TRBD1 (5 bases). CDR3 size: 15 residues. Between the trimmed V and J ends, which lost 0 bases and 1 base, there was a span of 9 bases. Germline V CDR1 and CDR2: MGHDK, SYGVNS.

This chain uses TRBV9 with TRBJ2-7; TRBD2 aligns across 13 bases. The CDR3 extends over 16 amino acids. The V gene end was trimmed by 4 bases and the J gene end by 6 bases; junction bases not matched to a gene: 10. Germline CDR1 and CDR2: SGDLS and YYNGEE. In DNA form, the CDR3 reads TGTGCCAGCAGCCTCAGGACTAGCGGGAGTTACGGCGAGCAGTACTTC. This gives the protein CASSLRTSGSYGEQYF. The complete variable domain, with remaining parts taken from reference TRBV9 and TRBJ2-7, reads DSGVTQTPKHLITATGQRVTLRCSPRSGDLSVYWYQQSLDQGLQFLIQYYNGEERAKGNILERFSAQQFPDLHSELNLSSLELGDSALYFCASSLRTSGSYGEQYFGPGTRLTVT.

This clone came up once. J is TRBJ2-7 and V is TRBV5-1; D may correspond to TRBD1 or TRBD2 (5 bases each). Trimming shortened V by 7 bases and J by 2 bases, and 10 bases separated the two germline ends. Germline CDR1 and CDR2: SGHRS and YFSETQ. This CDR3 spans 12 amino acids. The CDR3 coding sequence is TGCGCCAGCGGGGGACCGACCTACGAGCAGTACTTC. It encodes CASGGPTYEQYF.

The chain uses TRBV4-1 and TRBJ2-3; D remains unclear. V lost 7 bases and J lost 3, with 11 bases in between. Germline V gene lookup returns CDR1 MGHRA and CDR2 YSYEKL. CDR3 size: 13 residues. The CDR3 DNA sequence: TGCGCCAGCATGCTAGAGAATACAGATACGCAGTATTTT. Amino acids: CASMLENTDTQYF.

The rearrangement uses TRBV19 and TRBJ1-1; 7 nucleotides line up with TRBD1. Germline V CDR1 and CDR2: LNHDA, SQIVND (reference sequence). This CDR3 comprises 12 residues. J was trimmed by 8 bases and V by 3 bases; bases with no gene match: 3. In nucleotides, the CDR3 is TGTGCCAGTAGTATTAAGACAGGGGAAGCTTTCTTT. Its protein product is CASSIKTGEAFF.

In DNA, the CDR3 is TGTGCCAGCAGTACCGGGACTCTTGGCTACACCTTC. This codes for CASSTGTLGYTF. The V call is TRBV2, the J call TRBJ1-2, with D maybe TRBD1 (5 bases). The CDR3 length is 12 residues. Trimming took 5 bases from V and 7 from J, leaving 11 bases between them. Germline V gene sequence: CDR1 SNHLY, CDR2 FYNNEI.

The chain couples TRBV5-1 to TRBJ2-4, with a possible D match to TRBD2 (6 bases). The V end lost 2 bases, the J end lost 5 bases, and 8 bases lay between the germline ends. Germline loops: CDR1 SGHRS, CDR2 YFSETQ. The CDR3 has 13 amino acids. This chain's CDR3 is CASSFWGENIQYF. The CDR3 region has the DNA TGCGCCAGCAGCTTTTGGGGGGAAAACATTCAGTACTTC.

J is TRBJ2-5 and V is TRBV5-4; D is uncertain. The CDR3 is 13 amino acids. With 0 bases removed from V and 3 bases from J, the gap between germline ends came to 6 bases. Germline assignment: CDR1 SGHNT and CDR2 YYREEE (reference sequence). The CDR3 sequence: CASSLASKETQYF. CDR3 sequence (DNA): TGTGCCAGCAGCTTGGCCAGTAAAGAGACCCAGTACTTC. The full variable domain, in which reference TRBV5-4 and TRBJ2-5 provide the parts outside the CDR3, is ETGVTQSPTHLIKTRGQQVTLRCSSQSGHNTVSWYQQALGQGPQFIFQYYREEENGRGNFPPRFSGLQFPNYSSELNVNALELDDSALYLCASSLASKETQYFGPGTRLLVL.

The chain joins TRBV12-3 or TRBV12-4 to TRBJ1-1; no clear D gene. This CDR3 has 11 amino acids. The V and J ends lost 6 bases and 3 bases respectively, with 5 bases between them. This CDR3 reads CASSGYTEAFF. The CDR3 nucleotides read TGTGCCAGCAGCGGGTACACTGAAGCTTTCTTT.

V is TRBV19 and J is TRBJ1-2, with 7 bases identical to TRBD1. Germline assignment: CDR1 LNHDA and CDR2 SQIVND (reference sequence). The CDR3 runs 13 residues. The V segment lost 5 bases and the J segment 4 bases; nucleotides outside the gene matches: 4. CDR3 region: CASSASGGYGYTF. The CDR3 coding sequence is TGTGCCAGTAGTGCATCAGGGGGCTATGGCTACACCTTC. The full variable domain, its missing parts supplied by reference TRBV19 and TRBJ1-2, is DGGITQSPKYLFRKEGQNVTLSCEQNLNHDAMYWYRQDPGQGLRLIYYSQIVNDFQKGDIAEGYSVSREKKESFPLTVTSAQKNPTAFYLCASSASGGYGYTFGSGTRLTVV.

The CDR3 is CASSLTREQYF. The CDR3 DNA follows: TGTGCCAGCAGCCTCACTAGGGAGCAGTACTTC. The rearrangement joins TRBV28 to TRBJ2-7; a possible D gene is TRBD2 (5 bases). The CDR3 contains 11 residues. Germline V gene lookup returns CDR1 MDHEN and CDR2 SYDVKM. V was pared by 6 bases and J by 7 bases, with 10 bases between. The full variable domain, with the rest looked up from reference TRBV28 and TRBJ2-7, is DVKVTQSSRYLVKRTGEKVFLECVQDMDHENMFWYRQDPGLGLRLIYFSYDVKMKEKGDIPEGYSVSREKKERFSLILESASTNQTSMYLCASSLTREQYFGPGTRLTVT.